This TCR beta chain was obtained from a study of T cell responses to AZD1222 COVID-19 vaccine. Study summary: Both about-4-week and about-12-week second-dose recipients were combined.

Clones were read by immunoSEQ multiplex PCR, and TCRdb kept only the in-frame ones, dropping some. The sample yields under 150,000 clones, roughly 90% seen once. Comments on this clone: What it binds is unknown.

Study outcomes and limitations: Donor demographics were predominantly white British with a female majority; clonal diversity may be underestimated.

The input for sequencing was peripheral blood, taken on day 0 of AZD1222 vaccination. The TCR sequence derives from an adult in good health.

The CDR3 protein is CASRPVAFEQYF. The DNA of the CDR3 is TGTGCCAGCAGACCCGTAGCTTTCGAGCAGTACTTC. The chain is built from TRBV11-2 and TRBJ2-7; D is unclear. From germline, CDR1 is SGHAT and CDR2 FQNNGV. The CDR3 sequence is 12 residues long. V shed 6 bases and J shed 6 bases, with 12 bases lying between them. The variable domain in full, with the rest retrieved from reference TRBV11-2 and TRBJ2-7, is EAGVAQSPRYKIIEKRQSVAFWCNPISGHATLYWYQQILGQGPKLLIQFQNNGVVDDSQLPKDRFSAERLKGVDSTLKIQPAKLEDSAVYLCASRPVAFEQYFGPGTRLTVT.